Sequencing of this TCR beta chain was carried out in a study of radiation and T cells in renal cell carcinoma (dated by TCRdb to 2019 to 2021). For context, the study as a whole: The samples were drawn from a clinical trial, where primary renal cell carcinomas were treated with 15 Gy of stereotactic body radiation therapy and then removed by nephrectomy 4 weeks afterward. TCR beta sequencing covered fewer than 60 samples in total, comprising 25 or so tumors and some 27 peripheral blood samples. In the 53 samples combined, several million unique CDR3 nucleotide sequences were found, encoding about 2.7 million unique CDR3 amino acid sequences. The paper's findings and limits, for the study overall: Dynamics of the blood repertoire were not tracked past 4 weeks after treatment. Effects of radiation dose or scheduling on the TCR repertoire could not be addressed with the single-armed trial design. Because pretreatment tumor biopsies were not available, the study could not determine whether clonotypes were already present within the tumor at baseline. In blood, the top tumor clonotypes increased between baseline and 2 weeks post-radiation and then shrank by 4 weeks, which suggests that tumor-resident clones expanded only transiently.

In regard to this clone: What this receptor recognizes is not known. Nothing much larger sits one base from this clone, and base qualities are not available.

Following the manufacturer's recommendations, the immunoSEQ kit was used to generate TCR beta libraries from genomic DNA. Library preparation used a first multiplex PCR with proprietary primers, then a second PCR adding unique barcodes, with bead cleanups after each round. Each sample batch included a kit-provided positive control reaction and a negative control reaction. The final libraries were assessed on an Agilent 4200 TapeStation D1000 ScreenTape, pooled by volume, and quantified by qPCR. Sequencing was performed on an Illumina NextSeq500 with a MidOutput 150-cycle cartridge, and 156 Read1 and 15 Index1 cycles were run with kit custom primers. The pooled library was loaded at 0.8 to 1 pM, and approximately 18% PhiX control was spiked in. In the source study's methods: Vendor-processed data were analyzed in R, and a clonotype was defined as all T cells sharing the same CDR3 nucleotide sequence. In the clone abundance analyses, frequencies were normalized to the 10,000 most abundant clones in each sample. Public T cell clones, which averaged fewer than five per sample, were removed prior to analysis. Tumor-enriched and baseline blood-enriched clonotypes were defined by at least a 32-fold difference in abundance between compartments. A beta-binomial differential abundance model was used to identify clonotypes that were expanded or contracted between blood time points. Tumor-blood repertoire similarity was measured with the Baroni-Urbani and Buser coefficient, and group comparisons used two-tailed Wilcoxon tests in R. TCRdb took this table from immuneACCESS and kept in-frame rearrangements with V and J called. Such tables lack part of the clones; where checked against another copy, unresolved V genes explain under half of the gap, and the rest is unexplained. The V and J calls and clone size were taken over from that table, and D and trimming were inferred from the DNA. This sample is represented by around 130,000 clones; around 89% of them were singletons. Over 4.5% of the sample rests with the top ten.

From the cysteine up to the phenylalanine, the CDR3 has a length of 14 residues. Just the 42-base CDR3 DNA is kept, in frame starting at base 1. Taken from the germline V gene (reference sequence), the CDR1 and CDR2 loops are LNHNV and YYDKDF. Clipping removes 5 bases from V and 5 bases from J, with 8 as the unmatched junction base count. The label giving this sample's time point can be read as: blood 2 weeks post-SBRT. The sample's treatment or condition label, in plain terms: 15 Gy SBRT to primary tumor, nephrectomy 4 weeks later. To follow tumor-enriched clonotypes, peripheral blood was collected serially from radiation-treated patients at baseline and again at 2 weeks and 4 weeks after SBRT. All patients had renal cell carcinoma with clear cell pathology. The QIAamp DNA Blood Mini Kit (Qiagen) was used to prepare genomic DNA for TCR sequencing. The analyses included just those samples that passed every quality control check.

This clonotype was sampled from a woman in her seventies with renal cell carcinoma. The chain is assembled from TRBV15 and TRBJ2-5; TRBD1 matches 7 bases in the middle. The material was blood, obtained from a patient whose treatment included radiotherapy and nephrectomy. For the CDR3, the sequence is CATSRRLGGETQYF. The sequenced DNA is TGTGCCACCAGCCGCCGTCTAGGGGGCGAGACCCAGTACTTC.